This T cell receptor beta chain was obtained from a study of blood T cell repertoires in COVID-19. Study at large: Sites in the United States, Italy and Spain provided acute and convalescent COVID-19 samples.

Recovery among Cohort 3 donors was established by two negative PCRs, clearance, or symptom resolution. This clone was counted once. Profiled with immunoSEQ multiplex PCR; TCRdb holds only in-frame clones, not every one. The sample includes over 150,000 clones, more than 70% of them seen just once. The receptor was derived from a man in his forties or fifties who had recovered from COVID-19. Sequencing used PBMCs or T cells enriched from blood (not recorded which).

The CDR3 loop is CASSLRQNSGANVLTF. As DNA, the CDR3 is TGTGCCAGCAGCTTGAGACAGAACTCTGGGGCCAACGTCCTGACTTTC. This chain joins TRBV5-8 and TRBJ2-6; tentative D call: TRBD1 (5 bases). The CDR3 extends over 16 amino acids. V lost 1 base, J lost 0 bases, and 8 bases lay in between. Germline V gene lookup returns CDR1 SGHTS and CDR2 YDEGEE.